A selection of T cell receptor beta chains follows, all from one sample in a study of cytomegalovirus exposure and HLA in healthy donors. Measured with immunoSEQ multiplex PCR; TCRdb has only the in-frame clones, and not every one. Among under 250,000 clones listed, approximately 80% were seen once. What was sequenced was PBMCs. These receptors all stem from a man aged 45-65 years in good health and CMV-seronegative. Each CDR3 is given without its conserved first and last residue. A D gene is named only where the DNA matches it firmly. Not all rows give a size; the values are once, few, many and, for expanded clones, a class.

d_call j_call clone_size v_call cdr3_aa
TRBD2 TRBJ2-7 - TRBV28 ASSSIGASGSSYEQY
TRBD1 TRBJ1-1 - TRBV30 ARGQLNTEAF
TRBD2 TRBJ2-7 - TRBV14 ASSQGTLAGASEQY
TRBD1 TRBJ1-5 - TRBV4-1 ASSQGGNQPQH
TRBD2 TRBJ2-3 once TRBV30 ACGAGGSTDTQY
TRBD2 TRBJ2-3 - TRBV4-2 ASSQGLAGGGTDTQY
TRBD2 TRBJ2-3 - TRBV7-8 ASSFLGGRADTDTQY
- TRBJ1-4 few TRBV5-8 ASSFRQLLNEKLF
- TRBJ1-2 - TRBV28 ATQGNTDGNYGYT
- TRBJ1-6 - TRBV6-5 ASSYSRENSPLH
TRBD2 TRBJ2-5 - TRBV5-1 ASSGGIVETQY
TRBD2 TRBJ2-2 once TRBV5-4 ASSLERGLTGELF
TRBD1 - - TRBV5-1 ASSNRTGLYEQY
- TRBJ2-7 few TRBV18 ASSRSGATDGEQY
- TRBJ1-5 - TRBV28 ASSFWENNQPQH
- TRBJ2-7 - TRBV11-3 ASSLVPGSSYEQY
- TRBJ2-1 - TRBV10-3 AISVSPEEQF
TRBD1 TRBJ2-5 - TRBV11-2 ASSAGQGLIETQY
TRBD2 TRBJ2-1 - TRBV2 ASRGGGLSNEQF
TRBD1 TRBJ2-2 - TRBV18 ASSRQGGELF
- TRBJ2-7 - TRBV15 ATSRDRGRYEQY
TRBD1 TRBJ2-5 - TRBV10-3 AISDPGQGQETQY
- TRBJ1-4 - TRBV28 ASSLGGSGSEKLF
TRBD1 TRBJ2-1 few TRBV7-9 ASSLTGGQYNEQF
- TRBJ2-7 few TRBV13 ASSLQILPHYEQY
- TRBJ2-5 - TRBV18 ASSPAVDRIGETQY
- TRBJ2-5 - TRBV10-3 AISLGEETQY
- TRBJ1-5 - TRBV15 ATSRDKGLPGQPQH
- TRBJ2-5 - TRBV5-1 ASSLVVLPQETQY
- TRBJ2-7 few TRBV19 ASSIDPIGGYEQY
TRBD1 TRBJ1-1 - TRBV18 ASSPDRDGTEAF
TRBD1 TRBJ1-1 - TRBV5-6 ASSFGTEMNTEAF
TRBD1 TRBJ2-3 - TRBV29-1 SCGGTGEVADTQY
- TRBJ2-1 - TRBV4-2 ASNAQVTGNEQF
TRBD1 TRBJ1-5 few TRBV29-1 SARDRGNQPQH
- TRBJ2-7 - TRBV5-4 ASSLATSGRDYYEQY
- TRBJ2-7 once TRBV5-1 ASSLLEGAFYEQY
- TRBJ2-2 - TRBV29-1 SVSLRRNTGELF
- TRBJ1-2 - TRBV4-1 ASSQDDLEFYYGYT
- TRBJ2-7 - TRBV5-1 ASSLNGIAYEQY
TRBD2 TRBJ2-3 - TRBV7-2 ASSSTGLAGGYTDTQY
- TRBJ2-3 - TRBV28 VSSLIGEQY
TRBD1 TRBJ2-7 - TRBV7-2 ASSLGQGFVEQY